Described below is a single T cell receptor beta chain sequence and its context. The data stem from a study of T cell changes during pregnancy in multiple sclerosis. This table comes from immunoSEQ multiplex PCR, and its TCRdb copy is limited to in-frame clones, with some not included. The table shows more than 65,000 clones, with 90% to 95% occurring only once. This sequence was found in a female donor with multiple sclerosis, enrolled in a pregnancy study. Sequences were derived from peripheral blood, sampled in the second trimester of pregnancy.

CDR3 DNA sequence: TGTGCCGTACTTTATCAGGGAATATATGGCTACACCTTC. Translated: CAVLYQGIYGYTF. The chain couples TRBV28 to TRBJ1-2; perhaps TRBD1 as D (5 bases). The CDR3 totals 13 residues. V lost 11 bases to trimming and J lost 5 bases, with 18 bases between them. Germline V CDR1 and CDR2: MDHEN, SYDVKM.